The 9 T cell receptor beta chains below come from one sample, sequenced in a study of shared clonotypes between healthy human individuals. As defined, naive CD8 cells were CD45RO-negative and positively selected for CCR7, with terminally differentiated effector memory CD45RA+ cells excluded. Repertoires were generated with immunoSEQ multiplex PCR, while TCRdb's copy carries only in-frame clones and drops some. The table has about 610,000 clones, about 95% seen once. The material sequenced was naive CD8+ T cells sorted from blood. These receptors came from a woman younger than 45 in good health.

The V gene is TRBV7-8, the J gene TRBJ2-5, with D perhaps assigned TRBD1 or TRBD2 (5 bases each). The CDR3 runs 18 residues. Germline V gene sequence: CDR1 SGHVS, CDR2 FQNEAQ. V lost 2 bases and J 1 base, leaving 20 bases between the germline ends. Here the CDR3 DNA reads TGTGCCAGCAGCTTATTATCTTGGAACAGGAGGATCCAAGAGACCCAGTACTTC. This codes for CASSLLSWNRRIQETQYF.

J is TRBJ2-3 and V is TRBV18, with 7 nucleotides matching TRBD1. Looked up from germline, CDR1 is KGHSH and CDR2 is LQKENI. The V and J ends lost 0 bases and 7 bases, in that order; junction bases with no gene match: 13. The CDR3 runs 17 residues. CDR3 sequence: CASSPPADRVVVNTQYF. Written as DNA, the CDR3 is TGTGCCAGCTCACCACCGGCCGACAGGGTAGTTGTGAATACGCAGTATTTT.

The chain joins TRBV28 to TRBJ2-2; the D gene could be TRBD1 or TRBD2 (5 bases each). The V end lost 3 bases, the J end lost 7 bases, and 9 bases lay between the germline ends. The CDR3 consists of 13 residues. Germline lookup yields CDR1 MDHEN and CDR2 SYDVKM. CDR3 bases: TGTGCCAGCAGTTTGACGGGGCGCGGGGAGCTGTTTTTT. It yields the protein CASSLTGRGELFF.

The rearrangement links TRBV9 to TRBJ2-1, with 7 bases lining up with TRBD2. V was clipped by 4 bases and J by 4 bases; unmatched bases: 8. Germline V gives CDR1 SGDLS, CDR2 YYNGEE. The CDR3 is made up of 15 amino acids. The CDR3 sequence is CASSRGGSVYNEQFF. In DNA form, the CDR3 reads TGTGCCAGCAGCCGGGGCGGGAGCGTTTACAATGAGCAGTTCTTC. Together with reference TRBV9 and TRBJ2-1, the CDR3 gives the full variable domain: DSGVTQTPKHLITATGQRVTLRCSPRSGDLSVYWYQQSLDQGLQFLIQYYNGEERAKGNILERFSAQQFPDLHSELNLSSLELGDSALYFCASSRGGSVYNEQFFGPGTRLTVL.

V and J are TRBV6-5 and TRBJ2-5, with no clear D. The J call is uncertain, as TRBJ2-7 better fits the DNA end. The germline V gene encodes CDR1 MNHEY and CDR2 SVGAGI. This CDR3 comprises 14 residues. CDR3 coding DNA: TGTGCCAGCAGTTACTCGAAATCCCTCTACGAGCAGTACTTC. Translation gives CASSYSKSLYEQYF.

This chain joins TRBV7-6 and TRBJ2-1, with D perhaps matching TRBD1 or TRBD2 (5 bases each). The V gene lost 5 bases and the J gene lost 9 bases, with 14 bases spanning the gap. Germline CDR1 SGHVS, CDR2 FNYEAQ. CDR3 length: 13 amino acids. In DNA form, the CDR3 reads TGTGCCAGCAGCGGGGGAGTCGGTAGTGAGCAGTTCTTC. Protein: CASSGGVGSEQFF.

This clone came up once. The V gene is TRBV29-1, the J gene TRBJ1-3, with TRBD1 as a possible D gene (5 bases). Per the germline V gene, CDR1 is SQVTM and CDR2 is ANQGSEA. The CDR3 is made up of 15 amino acids. The V and J ends lost 3 bases and 4 bases respectively, with 16 bases between them. DNA of the CDR3: TGCAGCGTTGAGATGGAAGGATCAGGGGGAAACACCATATATTTT. Translated: CSVEMEGSGGNTIYF.

The chain employs TRBV5-1 and TRBJ2-5; 11 bases match TRBD2. The DNA end favors TRBJ2-7, so the J call may be wrong. The length of the CDR3 is 14 residues. CDR1 and CDR2 (germline): SGHRS, YFSETQ. CDR3 amino acids: CASSWGLAAFEQYF. As DNA, the CDR3 is TGCGCCAGCAGCTGGGGACTAGCGGCCTTCGAGCAGTACTTC.

As to this clone: The sample has other DNA sequences that encode this CDR3 too. V usage is TRBV19 and J usage is TRBJ2-7, with TRBD2 matching over 8 bases. Germline-derived CDR1 and CDR2 are LNHDA and SQIVND (reference sequence). V trimming: 4 bases; J trimming: 0 bases; junction bases outside the gene matches: 2. This CDR3 is 14 amino acids long. The CDR3 DNA is TGTGCCAGTAGTACCACTAGCGGCTCCTACGAGCAGTACTTC. Protein: CASSTTSGSYEQYF.